Presented here are 7 T cell receptor beta chains from one specimen sequenced in a study of technical replicates of blood from four donors. Produced via immunoSEQ multiplex PCR; TCRdb's table is partial and in-frame only. Seen here are 84,000 or so clones, 90% to 95% observed once, and the top ten hold 0.25% to 0.3%. The sequenced material came from T cells isolated from PBMCs. The receptors stem from a human donor in good health.

CDR3 DNA: TGTGCCAGCAGTTTGAGGGAGGGGAGTAGCAATCAGCCCCAGCATTTT. It encodes CASSLREGSSNQPQHF. The rearrangement joins TRBV28 to TRBJ1-5; possible D gene TRBD1, 5 bases. The CDR3 spans 16 residues. The germline V and J ends were trimmed by 3 bases and 0 bases, with 12 bases remaining between them. From germline, CDR1 is MDHEN and CDR2 SYDVKM.

V and J are TRBV5-1 and TRBJ2-7, with 10 bases that match TRBD2. Germline V CDR1 and CDR2: SGHRS, YFSETQ. CDR3 length equals 14 residues. V gave up 3 bases and J gave up 5 bases; unmatched junction bases: 5. As DNA, the CDR3 is TGCGCCAGCAGCTCACTAGCGGGAACCGACGAGCAGTACTTC. Amino acid sequence: CASSSLAGTDEQYF.

The V gene is TRBV29-1, the J gene TRBJ1-2, with TRBD1 matching 7 bases. Trimming at V came to 6 bases and at J to 1 base, leaving 11 bases not matched to a gene. The CDR3 is made up of 15 amino acids. The germline V gene has CDR1 SQVTM and CDR2 ANQGSEA. This CDR3 reads CSVREGQLDNYGYTF. DNA of the CDR3: TGCAGCGTCCGTGAGGGACAGCTGGATAACTATGGCTACACCTTC. The full variable domain, its missing parts supplied by reference TRBV29-1 and TRBJ1-2, is SAVISQKPSRDICQRGTSLTIQCQVDSQVTMMFWYRQQPGQSLTLIATANQGSEATYESGFVIDKFPISRPNLTFSTLTVSNMSPEDSSIYLCSVREGQLDNYGYTFGSGTRLTVV.

The CDR3 DNA sequence: TGTGCCAGCAGCCCACCGATCGGAAACATTCAGTACTTC. As protein: CASSPPIGNIQYF. This chain uses TRBV7-9 with TRBJ2-4; D gene ambiguous. The CDR3 extends over 13 amino acids. V shed 5 bases and J shed 6 bases, with 11 bases lying between them. CDR1 SEHNR and CDR2 FQNEAQ come from the germline V gene (reference sequence).

The gene calls are TRBV25-1 and TRBJ2-3; 7 bases line up with TRBD2. Unmatched junction bases numbered 9, after V lost 6 bases and J lost 6 bases. The CDR3 has 14 residues. The V gene's germline CDR1 is MGHDK and CDR2 SYGVNS. Here the CDR3 DNA reads TGTGCCAGCAGATATCAAGACGGGGGGGATACGCAGTATTTT. Its translation: CASRYQDGGDTQYF.

The chain is built from TRBV7-9 and TRBJ1-1; no definite D call. Trimming removed 6 bases from V and 10 bases from J, with 12 bases in between. CDR3 size: 11 residues. Germline V gives CDR1 SEHNR, CDR2 FQNEAQ (reference sequence). CDR3 nucleotides: TGTGCCAGCAGACCCTCTGGAGTAGCTTTCTTT. Translation gives CASRPSGVAFF.

The chain uses TRBV4-1 and TRBJ2-3; D uncertain. Germline assignment: CDR1 MGHRA and CDR2 YSYEKL. This CDR3 spans 18 amino acids. V was clipped by 4 bases and J by 1 base, with 21 bases between them. The CDR3 DNA is TGCGCCAGCAGCCCCCTAAACCTAATACCATCGGGCACAGATACGCAGTATTTT. Encoded protein: CASSPLNLIPSGTDTQYF.